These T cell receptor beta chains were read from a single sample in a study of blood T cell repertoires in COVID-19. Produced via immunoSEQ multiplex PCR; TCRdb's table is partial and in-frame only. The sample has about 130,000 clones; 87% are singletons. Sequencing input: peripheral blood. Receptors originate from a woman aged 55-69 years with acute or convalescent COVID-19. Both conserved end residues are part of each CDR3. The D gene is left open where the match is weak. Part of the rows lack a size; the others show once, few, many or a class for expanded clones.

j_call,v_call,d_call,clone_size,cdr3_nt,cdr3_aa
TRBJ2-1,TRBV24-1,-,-,TGTGCCACCAGTGATTTGCGCGACTACGAGCAGTTCTTC,CATSDLRDYEQFF
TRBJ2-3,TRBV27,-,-,TGTGCCAGCAGTTTAGGCGGGACCAAGACAGATACGCAGTATTTT,CASSLGGTKTDTQYF
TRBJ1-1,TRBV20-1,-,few,TGCAGTGCTAGTGTATTCGGGACTGAAGCTTTCTTT,CSASVFGTEAFF
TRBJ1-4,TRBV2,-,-,TGTGCCAGCAGTGAGGGGGGGCCCTACGAAAAACTGTTTTTT,CASSEGGPYEKLFF
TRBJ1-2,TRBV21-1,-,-,TGTGCCAGCAGCAAGACGTCCTTTCTACGGGTAGGTTATGGCTACACCTTC,CASSKTSFLRVGYGYTF
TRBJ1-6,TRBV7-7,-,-,TGTGCTAGCAGCTTAGACGACAGCCGCAATTCACCCCTCCACTTT,CASSLDDSRNSPLHF
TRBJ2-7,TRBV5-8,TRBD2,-,TGTGCCAGCAGCTTGGGTCTTAGCGGGCACTACGAGCAGTACTTC,CASSLGLSGHYEQYF
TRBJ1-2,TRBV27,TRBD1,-,TGTGCCAGCACCCCCCACCCCCAGGGGGCAAGTCTCTATGGCTACACCTTC,CASTPHPQGASLYGYTF
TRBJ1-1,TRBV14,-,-,TGTGCCAGCAGCCAATGGAGCACTGAAGCTTTCTTT,CASSQWSTEAFF
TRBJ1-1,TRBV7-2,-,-,TGTGCCAGCAGCTCCCCTATTGGCACTGAAGCTTTCTTT,CASSSPIGTEAFF
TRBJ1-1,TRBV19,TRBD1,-,TGTGCCAGTAGTATCACCCCAACAGGGGTCACTGAAGCTTTCTTT,CASSITPTGVTEAFF
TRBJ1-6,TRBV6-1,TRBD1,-,TGTGCCAGCAGCCGAACGACAGGGTCTTCACCCCTCCACTTT,CASSRTTGSSPLHF
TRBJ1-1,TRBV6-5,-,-,TGTGCCAGCAGACCATTCGGCGGGATGAACACTGAAGCTTTCTTT,CASRPFGGMNTEAFF
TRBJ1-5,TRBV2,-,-,TGTGCCAGCCGCGGGGGGGGATTCCAGCCCCAGCATTTT,CASRGGGFQPQHF
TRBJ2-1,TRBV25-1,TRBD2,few,TGTGCCAGCAGTGGCACCGGGACTAGCGGCTCCTACAATGAGCAGTTCTTC,CASSGTGTSGSYNEQFF
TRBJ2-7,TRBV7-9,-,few,TGTGCCAGCAGCTTTGACACAACCTACGAGCAGTACTTC,CASSFDTTYEQYF
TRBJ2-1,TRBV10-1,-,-,TGCGCCAGCAGCCCCCAAAGTCGAGGGAACGATGAGCAGTTCTTC,CASSPQSRGNDEQFF
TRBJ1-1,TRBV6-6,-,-,TGTGCCAGCAGTTACTACGGAGGGAATGAAGCTTTCTTT,CASSYYGGNEAFF
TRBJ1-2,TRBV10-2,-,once,TGCGCCAGCAGCGGTAACAGGGAGCCCTTCGGCTACACCTTC,CASSGNREPFGYTF
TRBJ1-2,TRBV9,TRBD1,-,TGTGCCAGCAGCGTAGCCAATCCGCAGGGGGCGGGAGGCTACACCTTC,CASSVANPQGAGGYTF
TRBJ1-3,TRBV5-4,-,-,TGTGCCAGCAGCTTTGGCCGACAAGACTCTGGAAACACCATATATTTT,CASSFGRQDSGNTIYF
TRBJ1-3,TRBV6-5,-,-,TGTGCCAGCAGTTACACAGGGCTCCCTGGAAACACCATATATTTT,CASSYTGLPGNTIYF
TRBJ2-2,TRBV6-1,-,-,TGTGCCAGCAGTGAAGCGGTAGGGGTACCCGGGGAGCTGTTTTTT,CASSEAVGVPGELFF
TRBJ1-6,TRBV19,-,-,TGTGCCAGTAGTCCAACCGCCGGTAATTCACCCCTCCACTTT,CASSPTAGNSPLHF
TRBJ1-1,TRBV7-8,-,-,TGTGCCAGCAGCTTAGTTCCAGGGACATTGAACACTGAAGCTTTCTTT,CASSLVPGTLNTEAFF
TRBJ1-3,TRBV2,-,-,TGTGCCAGGACATTCTCTGGAAACACCATATATTTT,CARTFSGNTIYF
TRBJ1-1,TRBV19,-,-,TGTGCCAGTAGTGGAAACAGGGTGATGAACACTGAAGCTTTCTTT,CASSGNRVMNTEAFF
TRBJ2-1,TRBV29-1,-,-,TGCAGCGTCCGGTGGGGAGGGGGAGGTGAGCAGTTCTTC,CSVRWGGGGEQFF
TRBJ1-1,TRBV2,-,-,TGTGCCAGCACCAGGACGGTCGGGGACACTGAAGCTTTCTTT,CASTRTVGDTEAFF
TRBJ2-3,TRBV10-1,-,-,TGCGCCAGCAGTGATAGCGGAGCTAGCACAGATACGCAGTATTTT,CASSDSGASTDTQYF
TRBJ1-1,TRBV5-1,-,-,TGCGCCAGCAGCTCGTCGGGGGTTGTAGGTGGCACTGAAGCTTTCTTT,CASSSSGVVGGTEAFF
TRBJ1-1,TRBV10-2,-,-,TGCGCCAGCAGTGAACCGGGTGAAGCTTTCTTT,CASSEPGEAFF
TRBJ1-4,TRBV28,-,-,TGTGCCAGCAGGGGCCGATGGGGGCTAGATGAAAAACTGTTTTTT,CASRGRWGLDEKLFF
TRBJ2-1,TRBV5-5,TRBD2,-,TGTGCCAGCAAGGGACTAGCGGGAATCCCTTACAATGAGCAGTTCTTC,CASKGLAGIPYNEQFF
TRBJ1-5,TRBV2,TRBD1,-,TGTGCCAGCAGCAGACAGGGAAATCAGCCCCAGCATTTT,CASSRQGNQPQHF
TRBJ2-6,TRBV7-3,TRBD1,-,TGTGCCAGCAGCCGGACAGGGTCTAACTCTGGGGCCAACGTCCTGACTTTC,CASSRTGSNSGANVLTF
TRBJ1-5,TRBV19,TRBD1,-,TGTGCCACAGAGGCGGGACAGAGGGGGAGGCCCCAGCATTTT,CATEAGQRGRPQHF
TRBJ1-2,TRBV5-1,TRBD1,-,TGCGCCAGCAGCCAGTCAGCAGGGGGTTCGGACGGCTACACCTTC,CASSQSAGGSDGYTF
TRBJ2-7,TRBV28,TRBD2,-,TGTGCCAGCCACACCGGGACTAGCGGGGTTTACGAGCAGTACTTC,CASHTGTSGVYEQYF
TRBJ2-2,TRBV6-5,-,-,TGTGCCAGCACCCAGGGGGGTTCTCTTACCGGGGAGCTGTTTTTT,CASTQGGSLTGELFF
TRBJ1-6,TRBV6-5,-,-,TGTGCCGCCACCTCACAGAATAATTCACCCCTCCACTTT,CAATSQNNSPLHF
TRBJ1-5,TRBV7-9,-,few,TGTGCCAGCACGGGGGGCGAGGGTCAGCCCCAGCATTTT,CASTGGEGQPQHF
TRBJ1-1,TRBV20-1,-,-,TGCAGTGCTAGTAGGGGAACCGAACGGAACACTGAAGCTTTCTTT,CSASRGTERNTEAFF
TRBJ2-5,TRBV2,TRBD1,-,TGTGCCAGCAGTGTCGGACAGGCGCAAGAGACCCAGTACTTC,CASSVGQAQETQYF
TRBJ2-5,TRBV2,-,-,TGTGCCAGTCGGTCACAGGGATCCTTTCAAGAGACCCAGTACTTC,CASRSQGSFQETQYF
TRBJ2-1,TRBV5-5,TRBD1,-,TGTGCCAGCAGCTCAGAGGACAGGGACTACAATGAGCAGTTCTTC,CASSSEDRDYNEQFF
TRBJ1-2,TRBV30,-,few,TGTGCCTGCCGATGGCAGTACTATGGCTACACCTTC,CACRWQYYGYTF
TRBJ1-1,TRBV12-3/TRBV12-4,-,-,TGTGCCAGCAGGCCTCAGTGGACTGAAGCTTTCTTT,CASRPQWTEAFF
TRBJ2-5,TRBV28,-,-,TGTGCCAGCAGGGAGCAGGGGCAGGATAATAGGGAGACCCAGTACTTC,CASREQGQDNRETQYF
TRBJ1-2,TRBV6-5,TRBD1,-,TGTGCCAGCAGCGGGGGACAGGGGGCTAACTATGGCTACACCTTC,CASSGGQGANYGYTF
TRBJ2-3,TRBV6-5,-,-,TGTGCCAGCAGCGGGCGGGTAAGCACAGATACGCAGTATTTT,CASSGRVSTDTQYF
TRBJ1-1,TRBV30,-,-,TGTGCCTGGAGTGTACTAAGTGAAGCTTTCTTT,CAWSVLSEAFF
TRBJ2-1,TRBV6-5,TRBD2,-,TGTGCCAGCAGTTACTCTCTAGCGGGAGGGTACAATGAGCAGTTCTTC,CASSYSLAGGYNEQFF
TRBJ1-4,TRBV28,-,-,TGTGCCAGCGGGAGGGCTAATGAAAAACTGTTTTTT,CASGRANEKLFF